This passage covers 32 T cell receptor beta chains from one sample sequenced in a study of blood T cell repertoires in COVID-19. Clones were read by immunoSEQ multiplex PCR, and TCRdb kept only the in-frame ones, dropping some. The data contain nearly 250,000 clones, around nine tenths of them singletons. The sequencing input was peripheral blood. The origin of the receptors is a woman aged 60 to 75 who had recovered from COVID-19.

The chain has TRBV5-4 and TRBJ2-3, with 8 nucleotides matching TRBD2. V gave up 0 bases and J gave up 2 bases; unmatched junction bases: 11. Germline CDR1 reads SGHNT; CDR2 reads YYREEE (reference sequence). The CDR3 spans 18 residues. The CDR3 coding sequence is TGTGCCAGCAGCTTGGGGTTGGGTAGCGGGGCGTACACAGATACGCAGTATTTT. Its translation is CASSLGLGSGAYTDTQYF.

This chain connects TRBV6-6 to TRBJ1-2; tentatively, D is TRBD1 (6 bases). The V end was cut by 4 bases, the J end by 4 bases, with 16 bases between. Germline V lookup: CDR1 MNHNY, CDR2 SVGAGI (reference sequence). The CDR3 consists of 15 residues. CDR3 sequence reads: CASSSPGQTIYGYTF. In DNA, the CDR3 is TGTGCCAGCAGTTCTCCCGGACAGACTATCTATGGCTACACCTTC.

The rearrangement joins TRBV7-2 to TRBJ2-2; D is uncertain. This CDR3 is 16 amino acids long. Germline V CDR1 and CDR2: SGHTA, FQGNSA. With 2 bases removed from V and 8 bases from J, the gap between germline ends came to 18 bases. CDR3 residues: CASSLQSISLIGELFF. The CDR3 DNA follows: TGTGCCAGCAGCTTACAGTCCATCTCTTTGATAGGGGAGCTGTTTTTT. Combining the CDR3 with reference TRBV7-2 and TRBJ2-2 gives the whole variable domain GAGVSQSPSNKVTEKGKDVELRCDPISGHTALYWYRQSLGQGLEFLIYFQGNSAPDKSGLPSDRFSAERTGGSVSTLTIQRTQQEDSAVYLCASSLQSISLIGELFFGEGSRLTVL.

CDR3 coding DNA: TGCGCCAGCAGCCAATCCGGACAGGCAGACTATGGCTACACCTTC. This gives the protein CASSQSGQADYGYTF. J is TRBJ1-2 and V is TRBV4-1; the match to TRBD1 covers 7 bases. CDR1 is MGHRA and CDR2 is YSYEKL in the germline V gene. The trim removed 2 bases at V and 3 bases at J, leaving 6 bases unmatched. This CDR3 spans 15 amino acids.

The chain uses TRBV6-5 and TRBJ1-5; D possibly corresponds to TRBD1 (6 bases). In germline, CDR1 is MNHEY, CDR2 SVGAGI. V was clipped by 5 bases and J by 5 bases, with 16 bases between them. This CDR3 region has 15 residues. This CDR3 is CASSPKGVWDQPQHF. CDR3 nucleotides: TGTGCCAGCAGTCCCAAGGGGGTTTGGGATCAGCCCCAGCATTTT.

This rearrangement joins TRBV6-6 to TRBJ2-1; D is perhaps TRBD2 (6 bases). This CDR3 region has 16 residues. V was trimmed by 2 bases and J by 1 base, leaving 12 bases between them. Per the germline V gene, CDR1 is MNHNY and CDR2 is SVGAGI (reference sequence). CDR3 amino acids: CASSYGGAQSYNEQFF. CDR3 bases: TGTGCCAGCAGTTACGGAGGGGCGCAGTCCTACAATGAGCAGTTCTTC.

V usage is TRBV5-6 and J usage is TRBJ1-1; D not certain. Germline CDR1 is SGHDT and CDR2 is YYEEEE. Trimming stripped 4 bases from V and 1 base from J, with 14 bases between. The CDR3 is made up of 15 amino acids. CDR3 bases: TGTGCCAGCAGCCCCGTTGTGGCTGGGAACACTGAAGCTTTCTTT. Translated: CASSPVVAGNTEAFF.

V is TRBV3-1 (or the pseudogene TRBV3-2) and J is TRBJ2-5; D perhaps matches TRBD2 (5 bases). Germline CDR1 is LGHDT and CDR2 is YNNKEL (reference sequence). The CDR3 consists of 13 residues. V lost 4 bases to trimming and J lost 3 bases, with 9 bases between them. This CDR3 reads CASSPRLKETQYF. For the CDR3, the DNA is TGTGCCAGCAGCCCCCGACTAAAAGAGACCCAGTACTTC.

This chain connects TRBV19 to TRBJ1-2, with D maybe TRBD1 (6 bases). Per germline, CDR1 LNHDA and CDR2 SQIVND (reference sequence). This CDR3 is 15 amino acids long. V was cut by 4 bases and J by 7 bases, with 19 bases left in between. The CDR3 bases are TGTGCCAGTAGTAGCGGGGGCGCAGGGATAATTGGCTACACCTTC. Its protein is CASSSGGAGIIGYTF.

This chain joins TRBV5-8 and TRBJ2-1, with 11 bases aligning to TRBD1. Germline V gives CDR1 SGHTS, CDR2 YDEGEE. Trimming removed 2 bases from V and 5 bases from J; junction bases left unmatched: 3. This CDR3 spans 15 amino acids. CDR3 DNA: TGTGCCAGCAGCTTAGGACAGGGGGCCCACAATGAGCAGTTCTTC. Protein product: CASSLGQGAHNEQFF. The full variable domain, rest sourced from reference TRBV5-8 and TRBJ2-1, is EAGVTQSPTHLIKTRGQQATLRCSPISGHTSVYWYQQALGLGLQFLLWYDEGEERNRGNFPPRFSGRQFPNYSSELNVNALELEDSALYLCASSLGQGAHNEQFFGPGTRLTVL.

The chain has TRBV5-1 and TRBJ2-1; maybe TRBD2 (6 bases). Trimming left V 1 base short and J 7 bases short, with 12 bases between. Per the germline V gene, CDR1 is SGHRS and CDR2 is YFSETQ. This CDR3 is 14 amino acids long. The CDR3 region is CASSLQAGGNEQFF. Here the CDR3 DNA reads TGCGCCAGCAGCTTGCAAGCCGGGGGTAATGAGCAGTTCTTC. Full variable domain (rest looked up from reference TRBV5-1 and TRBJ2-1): KAGVTQTPRYLIKTRGQQVTLSCSPISGHRSVSWYQQTPGQGLQFLFEYFSETQRNKGNFPGRFSGRQFSNSRSEMNVSTLELGDSALYLCASSLQAGGNEQFFGPGTRLTVL.

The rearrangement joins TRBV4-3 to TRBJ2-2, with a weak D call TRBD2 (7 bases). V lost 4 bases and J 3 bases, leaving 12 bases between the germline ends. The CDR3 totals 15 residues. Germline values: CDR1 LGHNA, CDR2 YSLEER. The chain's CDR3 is CASSRGGLDTGELFF. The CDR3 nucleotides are TGCGCCAGCAGCCGGGGGGGCTTGGACACCGGGGAGCTGTTTTTT.

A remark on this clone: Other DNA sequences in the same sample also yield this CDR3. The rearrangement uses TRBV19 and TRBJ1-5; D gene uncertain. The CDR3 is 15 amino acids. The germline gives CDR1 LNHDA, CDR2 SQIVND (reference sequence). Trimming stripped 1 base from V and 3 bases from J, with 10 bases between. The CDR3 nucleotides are TGTGCCAGTAGTATAGGAAGTCAGTTCAATCAGCCCCAGCATTTT. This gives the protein CASSIGSQFNQPQHF. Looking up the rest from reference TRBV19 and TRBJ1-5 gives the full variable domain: DGGITQSPKYLFRKEGQNVTLSCEQNLNHDAMYWYRQDPGQGLRLIYYSQIVNDFQKGDIAEGYSVSREKKESFPLTVTSAQKNPTAFYLCASSIGSQFNQPQHFGDGTRLSIL.

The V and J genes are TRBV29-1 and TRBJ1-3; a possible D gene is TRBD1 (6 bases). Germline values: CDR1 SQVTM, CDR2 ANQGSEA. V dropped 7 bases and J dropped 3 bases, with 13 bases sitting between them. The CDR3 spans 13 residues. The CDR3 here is CSGGQSIGNTIYF. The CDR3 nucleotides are TGCAGCGGCGGACAGTCCATTGGAAACACCATATATTTT.

In DNA form, the CDR3 reads TGTGCCAGCAGCTTAGTTCTTGAGCAGTACTTC. It codes for CASSLVLEQYF. The chain employs TRBV7-2 and TRBJ2-7; unclear D gene. The CDR3 runs to 11 residues. Per the germline V gene, CDR1 is SGHTA and CDR2 is FQGNSA. Trimming pared 1 base from V and 7 bases from J, leaving 5 bases between.

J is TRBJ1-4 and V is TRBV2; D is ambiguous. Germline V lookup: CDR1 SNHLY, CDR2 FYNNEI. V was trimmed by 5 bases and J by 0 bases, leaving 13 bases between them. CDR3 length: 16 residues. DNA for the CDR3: TGTGCCAGCAGTCTACGGACTCTTACAACTAATGAAAAACTGTTTTTT. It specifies CASSLRTLTTNEKLFF.

The CDR3 coding sequence is TGTGCCAGCAGCAAGACCTCCCGACTAGCGGGGGATGGCGCCGGTTGGAGGGATGAGCAGTTCTTC. Translation: CASSKTSRLAGDGAGWRDEQFF. The chain links TRBV21-1 to TRBJ2-1; the DNA was not used to check the table's D call, TRBD2. TRBV21-1 is labeled a pseudogene. The CDR3 spans 22 residues.

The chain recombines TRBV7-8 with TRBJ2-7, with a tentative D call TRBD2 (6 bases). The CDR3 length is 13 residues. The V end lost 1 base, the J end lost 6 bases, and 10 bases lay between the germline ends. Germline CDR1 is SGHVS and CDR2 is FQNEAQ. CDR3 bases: TGTGCCAGCAGCTTAGAGGGACTGGGCGAGCAGTACTTC. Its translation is CASSLEGLGEQYF.

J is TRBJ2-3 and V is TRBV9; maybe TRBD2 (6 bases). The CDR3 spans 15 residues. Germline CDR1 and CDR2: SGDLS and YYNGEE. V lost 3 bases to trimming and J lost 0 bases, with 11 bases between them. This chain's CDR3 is CASSGIAVSTDTQYF. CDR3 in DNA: TGTGCCAGCAGCGGGATAGCGGTAAGCACAGATACGCAGTATTTT.

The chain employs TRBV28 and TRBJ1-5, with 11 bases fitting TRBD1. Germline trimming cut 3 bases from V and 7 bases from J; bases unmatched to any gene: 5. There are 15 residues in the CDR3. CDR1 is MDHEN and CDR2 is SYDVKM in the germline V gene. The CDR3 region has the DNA TGTGCCAGCAGTTTGGGACAGGGGGGAAGGCAGCCCCAGCATTTT. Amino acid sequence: CASSLGQGGRQPQHF.

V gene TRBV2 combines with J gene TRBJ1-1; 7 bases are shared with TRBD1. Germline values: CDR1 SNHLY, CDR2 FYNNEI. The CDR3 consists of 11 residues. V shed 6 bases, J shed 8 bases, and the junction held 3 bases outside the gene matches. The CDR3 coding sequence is TGTGCCAGCAGGGGACAGAAAGAAGCTTTCTTT. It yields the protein CASRGQKEAFF.

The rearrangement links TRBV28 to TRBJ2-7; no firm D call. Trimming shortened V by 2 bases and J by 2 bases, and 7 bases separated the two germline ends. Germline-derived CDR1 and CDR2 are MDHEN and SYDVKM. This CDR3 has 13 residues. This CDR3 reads CASSLGRPYEQYF. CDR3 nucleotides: TGTGCCAGCAGTTTAGGCAGGCCCTACGAGCAGTACTTC.

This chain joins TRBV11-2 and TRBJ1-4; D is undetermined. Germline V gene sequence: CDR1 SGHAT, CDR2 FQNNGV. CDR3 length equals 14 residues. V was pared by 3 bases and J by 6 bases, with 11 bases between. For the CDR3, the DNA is TGTGCCAGCAGCTTCATGATAACGGATGAAAAACTGTTTTTT. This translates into CASSFMITDEKLFF. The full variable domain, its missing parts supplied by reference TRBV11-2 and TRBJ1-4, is EAGVAQSPRYKIIEKRQSVAFWCNPISGHATLYWYQQILGQGPKLLIQFQNNGVVDDSQLPKDRFSAERLKGVDSTLKIQPAKLEDSAVYLCASSFMITDEKLFFGSGTQLSVL.

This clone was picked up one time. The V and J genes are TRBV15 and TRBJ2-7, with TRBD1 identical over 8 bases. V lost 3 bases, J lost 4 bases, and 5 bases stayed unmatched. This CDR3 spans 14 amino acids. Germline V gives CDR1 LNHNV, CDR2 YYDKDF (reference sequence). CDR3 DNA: TGTGCCACCAGCAGTTACAGGGGGTCTTACGAGCAGTACTTC. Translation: CATSSYRGSYEQYF.

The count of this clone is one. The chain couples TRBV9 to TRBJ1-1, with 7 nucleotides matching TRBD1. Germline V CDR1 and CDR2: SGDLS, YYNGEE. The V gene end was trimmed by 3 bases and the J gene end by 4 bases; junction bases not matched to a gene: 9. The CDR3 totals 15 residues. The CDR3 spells CASSAVGGLGTEAFF. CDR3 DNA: TGTGCCAGCAGCGCTGTAGGGGGCCTCGGCACTGAAGCTTTCTTT.

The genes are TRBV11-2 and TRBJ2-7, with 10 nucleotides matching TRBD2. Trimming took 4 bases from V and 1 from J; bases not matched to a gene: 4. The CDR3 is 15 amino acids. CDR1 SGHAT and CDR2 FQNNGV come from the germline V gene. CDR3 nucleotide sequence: TGTGCCAGCAGCTCCAGACTAGCGGGTTCCTACGAGCAGTACTTC. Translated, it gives CASSSRLAGSYEQYF.

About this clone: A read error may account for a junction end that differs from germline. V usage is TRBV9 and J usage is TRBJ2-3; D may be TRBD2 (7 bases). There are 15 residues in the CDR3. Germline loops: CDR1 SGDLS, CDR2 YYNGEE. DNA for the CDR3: TGTGCCACCAGCCGGGGGGCGGGGGAAGGGGATACGCAGTATTTT. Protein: CATSRGAGEGDTQYF.

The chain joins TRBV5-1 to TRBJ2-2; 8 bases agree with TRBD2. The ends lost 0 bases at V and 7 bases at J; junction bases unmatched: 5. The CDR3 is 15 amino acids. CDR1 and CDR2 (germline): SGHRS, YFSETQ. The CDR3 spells CASSLALAGNGELFF. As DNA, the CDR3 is TGCGCCAGCAGCTTGGCCCTAGCGGGCAACGGGGAGCTGTTTTTT.

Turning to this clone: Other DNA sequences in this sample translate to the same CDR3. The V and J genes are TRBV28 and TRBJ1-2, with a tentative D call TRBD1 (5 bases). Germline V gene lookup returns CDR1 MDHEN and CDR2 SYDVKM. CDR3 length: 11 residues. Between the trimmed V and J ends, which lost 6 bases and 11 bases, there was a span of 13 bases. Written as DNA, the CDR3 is TGTGCCAGCAGCCCAGGTGGGGGGTACACCTTC. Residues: CASSPGGGYTF.

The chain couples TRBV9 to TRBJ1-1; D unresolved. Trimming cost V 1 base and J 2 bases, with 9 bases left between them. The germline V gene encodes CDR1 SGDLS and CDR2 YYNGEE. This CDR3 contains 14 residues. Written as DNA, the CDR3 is TGTGCCAGCAGCGTAACGGGTTTAAACACTGAAGCTTTCTTT. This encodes CASSVTGLNTEAFF.

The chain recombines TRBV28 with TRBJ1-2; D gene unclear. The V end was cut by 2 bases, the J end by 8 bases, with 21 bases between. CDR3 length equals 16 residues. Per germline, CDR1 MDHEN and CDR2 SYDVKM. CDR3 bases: TGTGCCAGCAGTTTAGCCAGCGGCCGACGATCACCGGGCTACACCTTC. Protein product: CASSLASGRRSPGYTF.

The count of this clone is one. The CDR3 region has the DNA TGTGCCAGCAGTGAAGTGGCAGCCCTCCACTTT. Residues: CASSEVAALHF. The chain employs TRBV6-1 and TRBJ1-6, with D hard to call. Trimming took off 1 base at V and 14 bases at J, with 6 bases between the two ends. The CDR3 sequence is 11 residues long. Germline lookup yields CDR1 MNHNS and CDR2 SASEGT.